The clone carrying this T cell receptor beta chain has only a few counts. Its specificity is unknown. The source of the sample is a study of beta chain features in type 1 diabetes. Study summary: What patients shared with healthy donors was a similar profile of age, gender and cell yields. General study results and limits: For type 1 diabetes patients, VDJ junctions showed fewer insertions and more deletions. Naive, central memory and Treg TCRB repertoires seemed to resemble each other more closely in patients than they did in healthy donors.

Naive, central memory, regulatory and stem cell-like memory cells within the CD4+ compartment were sorted using CD45RO/CCR7/CD25/CD127/CD95/CD27. Investigators reverse transcribed all isolated RNA, so they sequenced expressed TCRB transcripts. Assay used: immunoSEQ multiplex PCR; TCRdb lists only in-frame clones, some missing. The sample gives 120,000 to 150,000 clones, 6.9% of which show up once; approximately 1.5% is in the top ten. Trimming took off 0 bases at V and 2 bases at J, with 10 bases between the two ends. The CDR3 contains 15 residues. Germline-derived CDR1 and CDR2 are SGHTA and FQGNSA.

This sequence was found in a woman in her 30s in good health. Sequenced material: central memory CD4+ T cells from blood. The genes are TRBV7-2 and TRBJ1-2; tentatively, D is TRBD1 (5 bases). DNA of the CDR3: TGTGCCAGCAGCTTAGCCGCACGGACAAACTATGGCTACACCTTC. Its protein product is CASSLAARTNYGYTF. Filled out from reference TRBV7-2 and TRBJ1-2, the complete variable domain reads GAGVSQSPSNKVTEKGKDVELRCDPISGHTALYWYRQSLGQGLEFLIYFQGNSAPDKSGLPSDRFSAERTGGSVSTLTIQRTQQEDSAVYLCASSLAARTNYGYTFGSGTRLTVV.